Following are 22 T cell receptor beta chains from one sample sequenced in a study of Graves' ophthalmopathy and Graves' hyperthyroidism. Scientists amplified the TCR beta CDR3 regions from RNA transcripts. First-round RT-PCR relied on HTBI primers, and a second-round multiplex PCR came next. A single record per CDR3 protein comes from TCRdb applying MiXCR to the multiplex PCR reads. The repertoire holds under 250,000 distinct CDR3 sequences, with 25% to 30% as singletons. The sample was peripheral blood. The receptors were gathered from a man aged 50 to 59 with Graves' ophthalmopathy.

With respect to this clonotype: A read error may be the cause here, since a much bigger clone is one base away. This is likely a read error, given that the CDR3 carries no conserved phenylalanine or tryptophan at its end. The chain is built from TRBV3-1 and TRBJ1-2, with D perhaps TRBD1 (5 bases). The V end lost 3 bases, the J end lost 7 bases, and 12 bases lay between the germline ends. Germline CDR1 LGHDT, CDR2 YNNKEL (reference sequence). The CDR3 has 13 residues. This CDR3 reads CASSHDSPSGYTL. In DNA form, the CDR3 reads TGTGCCAGCAGCCATGACAGCCCCTCTGGCTACACCTTA.

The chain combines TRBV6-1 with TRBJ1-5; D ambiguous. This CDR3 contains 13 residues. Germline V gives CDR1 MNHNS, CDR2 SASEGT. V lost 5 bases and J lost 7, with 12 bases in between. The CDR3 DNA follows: TGTGCCAGCAGTCAAGACATGGGACAGCCCCAGCATTTT. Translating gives CASSQDMGQPQHF.

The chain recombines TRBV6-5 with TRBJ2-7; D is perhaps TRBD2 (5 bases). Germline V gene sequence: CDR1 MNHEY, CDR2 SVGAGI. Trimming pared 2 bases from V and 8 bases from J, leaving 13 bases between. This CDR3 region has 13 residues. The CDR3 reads CASSYDGLRKQYF. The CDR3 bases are TGTGCCAGCAGTTACGACGGACTTCGGAAGCAGTACTTC.

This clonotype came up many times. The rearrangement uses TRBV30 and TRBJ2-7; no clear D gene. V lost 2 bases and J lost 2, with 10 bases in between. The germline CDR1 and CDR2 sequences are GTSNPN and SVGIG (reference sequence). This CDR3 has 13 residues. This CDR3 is CAWSPVGTYEQYF. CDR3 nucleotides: TGTGCCTGGAGTCCGGTTGGTACCTACGAGCAGTACTTC.

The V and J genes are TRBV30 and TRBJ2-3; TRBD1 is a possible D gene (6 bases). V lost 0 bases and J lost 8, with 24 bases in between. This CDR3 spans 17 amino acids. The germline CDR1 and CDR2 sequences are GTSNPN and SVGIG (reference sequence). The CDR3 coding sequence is TGTGCCTGGAGTGTTAGGACAGCCAGGGATCCTGGGGGTACGCAGTATTTT. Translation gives CAWSVRTARDPGGTQYF.

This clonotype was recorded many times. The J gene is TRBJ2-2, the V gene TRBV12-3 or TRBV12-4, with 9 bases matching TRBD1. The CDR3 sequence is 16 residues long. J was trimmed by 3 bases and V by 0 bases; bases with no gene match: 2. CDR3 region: CASSLARTGDTGELFF. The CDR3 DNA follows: TGTGCCAGCAGTTTAGCCCGGACAGGGGACACCGGGGAGCTGTTTTTT.

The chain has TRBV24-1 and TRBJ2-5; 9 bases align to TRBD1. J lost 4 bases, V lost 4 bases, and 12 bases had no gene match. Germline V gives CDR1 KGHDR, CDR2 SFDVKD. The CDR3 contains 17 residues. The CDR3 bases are TGTGCCACCAGTGACACCACAGGGGGCGGAGGTTCAGAGACCCAGTACTTC. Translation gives CATSDTTGGGGSETQYF.

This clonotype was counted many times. The CDR3 is CASSRALTGGQQPQHF. The CDR3 nucleotides are TGTGCCAGCAGCAGGGCACTGACAGGGGGCCAGCAGCCCCAGCATTTT. The chain recombines TRBV28 with TRBJ1-5; 10 bases match TRBD1. Trimming took 6 bases from V and 7 from J; bases not matched to a gene: 12. The CDR3 has 16 amino acids. The germline V gene encodes CDR1 MDHEN and CDR2 SYDVKM.

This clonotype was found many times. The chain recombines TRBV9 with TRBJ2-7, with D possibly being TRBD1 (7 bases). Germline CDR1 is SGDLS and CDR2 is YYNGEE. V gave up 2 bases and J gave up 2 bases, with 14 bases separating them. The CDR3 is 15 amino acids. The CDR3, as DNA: TGTGCCAGCAGCGTGGAGGGACAGACCCCCTACGAGCAGTACTTC. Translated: CASSVEGQTPYEQYF. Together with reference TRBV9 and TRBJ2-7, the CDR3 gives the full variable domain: DSGVTQTPKHLITATGQRVTLRCSPRSGDLSVYWYQQSLDQGLQFLIQYYNGEERAKGNILERFSAQQFPDLHSELNLSSLELGDSALYFCASSVEGQTPYEQYFGPGTRLTVT.

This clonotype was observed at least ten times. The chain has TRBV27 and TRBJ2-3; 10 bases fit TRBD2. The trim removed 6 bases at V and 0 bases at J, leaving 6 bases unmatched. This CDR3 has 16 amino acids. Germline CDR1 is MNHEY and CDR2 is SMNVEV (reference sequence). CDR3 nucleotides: TGTGCCAGCAGCAGGACTAGCGGTTCTAGCACAGATACGCAGTATTTT. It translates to CASSRTSGSSTDTQYF.

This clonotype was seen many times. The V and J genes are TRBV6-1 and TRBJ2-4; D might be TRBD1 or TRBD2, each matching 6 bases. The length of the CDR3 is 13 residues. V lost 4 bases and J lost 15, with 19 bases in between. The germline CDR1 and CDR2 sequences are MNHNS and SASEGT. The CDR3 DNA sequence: TGTGCCAGCAGTGCCTATCCAGGGGAGGAGGCGTACTTC. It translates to CASSAYPGEEAYF.

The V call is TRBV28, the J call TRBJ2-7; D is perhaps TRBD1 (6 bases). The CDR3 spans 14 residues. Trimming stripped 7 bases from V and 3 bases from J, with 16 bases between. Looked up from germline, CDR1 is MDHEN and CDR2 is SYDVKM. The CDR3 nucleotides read TGTGCCAGCACTAAAGGGGGACACAGCTACGAGCAGTACTTC. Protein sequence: CASTKGGHSYEQYF.

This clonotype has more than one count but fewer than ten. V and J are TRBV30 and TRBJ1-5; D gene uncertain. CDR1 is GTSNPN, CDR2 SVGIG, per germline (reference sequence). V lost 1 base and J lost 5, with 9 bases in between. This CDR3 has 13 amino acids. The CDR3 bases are TGTGCCTGGAGTGCCGAGGGCGATCAGCCCCAGCATTTT. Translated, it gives CAWSAEGDQPQHF.

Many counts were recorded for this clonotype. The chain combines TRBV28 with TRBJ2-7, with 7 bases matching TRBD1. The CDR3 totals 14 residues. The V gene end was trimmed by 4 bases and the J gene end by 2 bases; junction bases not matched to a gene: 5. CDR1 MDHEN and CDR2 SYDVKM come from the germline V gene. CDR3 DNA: TGTGCCAGCAGTTATCAGGGGGACCCCTACGAGCAGTACTTC. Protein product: CASSYQGDPYEQYF.

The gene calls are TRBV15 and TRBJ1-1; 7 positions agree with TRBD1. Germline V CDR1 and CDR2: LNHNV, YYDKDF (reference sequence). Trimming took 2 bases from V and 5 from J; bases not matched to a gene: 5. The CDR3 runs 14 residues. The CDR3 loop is CATSRTGVSTEAFF. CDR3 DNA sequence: TGTGCCACCAGCAGAACAGGGGTATCGACTGAAGCTTTCTTT.

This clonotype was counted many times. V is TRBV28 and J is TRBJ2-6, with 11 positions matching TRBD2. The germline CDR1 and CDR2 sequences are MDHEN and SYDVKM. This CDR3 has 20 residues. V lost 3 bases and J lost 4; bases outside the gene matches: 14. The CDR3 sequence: CASSFPRVAGGPVGANVLTF. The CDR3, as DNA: TGTGCCAGCAGTTTTCCGAGGGTAGCGGGAGGGCCGGTAGGGGCCAACGTCCTGACTTTC.

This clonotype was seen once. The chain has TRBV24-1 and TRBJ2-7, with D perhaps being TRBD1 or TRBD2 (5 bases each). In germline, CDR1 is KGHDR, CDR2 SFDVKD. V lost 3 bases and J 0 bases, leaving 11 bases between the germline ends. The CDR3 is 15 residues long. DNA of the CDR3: TGTGCCACCAGTGATGGGGGACGAAACTCCTACGAGCAGTACTTC. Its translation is CATSDGGRNSYEQYF.

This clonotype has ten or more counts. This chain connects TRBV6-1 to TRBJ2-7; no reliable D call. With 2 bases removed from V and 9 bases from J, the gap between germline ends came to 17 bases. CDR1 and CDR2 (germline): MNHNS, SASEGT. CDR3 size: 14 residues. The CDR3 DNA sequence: TGTGCCAGCAGTGAAACCTTGGACCCGGAGCGGCAGTACTTC. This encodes CASSETLDPERQYF.

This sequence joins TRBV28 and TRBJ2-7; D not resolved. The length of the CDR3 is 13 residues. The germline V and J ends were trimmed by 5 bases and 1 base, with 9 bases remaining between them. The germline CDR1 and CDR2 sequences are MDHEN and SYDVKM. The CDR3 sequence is CASSAGSSYEQYF. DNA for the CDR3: TGTGCCAGCAGTGCCGGGTCTTCCTACGAGCAGTACTTC.

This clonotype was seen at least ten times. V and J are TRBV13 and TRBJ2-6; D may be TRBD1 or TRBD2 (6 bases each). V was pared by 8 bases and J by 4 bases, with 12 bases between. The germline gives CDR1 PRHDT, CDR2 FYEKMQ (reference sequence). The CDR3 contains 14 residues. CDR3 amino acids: CASLGGRGANVLTF. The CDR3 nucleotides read TGTGCCAGCCTGGGGGGCCGCGGGGCCAACGTCCTGACTTTC.

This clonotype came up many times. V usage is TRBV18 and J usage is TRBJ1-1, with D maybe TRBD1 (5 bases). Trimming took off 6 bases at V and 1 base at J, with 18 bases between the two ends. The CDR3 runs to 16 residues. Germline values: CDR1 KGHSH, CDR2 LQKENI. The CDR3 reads CASSLDNRRGNTEAFF. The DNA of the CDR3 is TGTGCCAGCTCCCTTGATAATAGGAGGGGGAACACTGAAGCTTTCTTT.

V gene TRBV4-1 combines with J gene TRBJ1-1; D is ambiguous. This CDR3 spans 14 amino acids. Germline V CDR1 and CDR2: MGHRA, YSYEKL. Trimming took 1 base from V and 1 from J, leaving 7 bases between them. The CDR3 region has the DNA TGCGCCAGCAGCCAAGGGATCACGAACACTGAAGCTTTCTTT. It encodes CASSQGITNTEAFF.